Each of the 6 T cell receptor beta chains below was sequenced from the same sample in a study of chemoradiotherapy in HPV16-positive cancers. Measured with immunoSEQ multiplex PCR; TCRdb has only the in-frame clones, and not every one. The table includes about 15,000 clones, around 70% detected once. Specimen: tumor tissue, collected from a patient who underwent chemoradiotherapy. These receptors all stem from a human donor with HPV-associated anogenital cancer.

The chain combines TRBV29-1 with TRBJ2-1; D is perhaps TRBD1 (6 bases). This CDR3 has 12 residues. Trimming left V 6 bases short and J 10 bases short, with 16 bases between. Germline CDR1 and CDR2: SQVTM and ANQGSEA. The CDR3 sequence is CSVGHPEGEQFF. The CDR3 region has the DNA TGCAGCGTGGGACATCCCGAGGGAGAGCAGTTCTTC.

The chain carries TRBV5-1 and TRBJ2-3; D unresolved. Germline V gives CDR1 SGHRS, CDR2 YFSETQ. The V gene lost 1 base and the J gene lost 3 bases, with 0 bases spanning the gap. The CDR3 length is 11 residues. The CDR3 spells CASSLTDTQYF. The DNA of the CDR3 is TGCGCCAGCAGCTTGACAGATACGCAGTATTTT.

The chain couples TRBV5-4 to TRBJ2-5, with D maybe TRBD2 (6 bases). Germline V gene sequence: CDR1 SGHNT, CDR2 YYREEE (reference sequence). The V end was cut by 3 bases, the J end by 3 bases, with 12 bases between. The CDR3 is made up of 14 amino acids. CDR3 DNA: TGTGCCAGCAGCTATAGCGGAAATAAAGAGACCCAGTACTTC. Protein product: CASSYSGNKETQYF.

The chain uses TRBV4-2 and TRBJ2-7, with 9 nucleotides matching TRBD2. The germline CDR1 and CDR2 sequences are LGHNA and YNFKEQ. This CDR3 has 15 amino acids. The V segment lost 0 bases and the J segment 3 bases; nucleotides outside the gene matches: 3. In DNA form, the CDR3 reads TGTGCCAGCAGCCAAGAGACTAGCGGCGACTACGAGCAGTACTTC. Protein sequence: CASSQETSGDYEQYF.

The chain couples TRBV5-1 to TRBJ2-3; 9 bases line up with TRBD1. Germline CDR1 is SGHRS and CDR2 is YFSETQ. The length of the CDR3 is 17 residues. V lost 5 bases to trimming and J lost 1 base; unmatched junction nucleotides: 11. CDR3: CASRSRNWTGGTDTQYF. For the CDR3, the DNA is TGCGCCAGCAGATCTCGTAATTGGACAGGGGGCACAGATACGCAGTATTTT.

CDR3 nucleotides: TGTGCCAGAAGCTTGCGGCTGAGAAAAGGGACCAACGTCCTGACTTTC. It encodes CARSLRLRKGTNVLTF. This chain joins TRBV5-3 and TRBJ2-6; the D is unclear. TRBV5-3 is recorded as an ORF, its role being uncertain. CDR3 length: 16 amino acids. V lost 1 base, J lost 8 bases, and 16 bases lay in between.